Below, one T cell receptor beta chain is given with its context. Its cognate antigen is unknown. The data were taken from a study of monozygotic twins with inflammatory bowel disease. Notes on the study in general: Data gave no support to a single strong signal or clonotype associated with IBD. Among IBD patients, fewer clonotypes were shared with others than among healthy twins, especially with disease activity.

The input for each TCR library was around 3,200 ng of total RNA. TCRdb re-called the 5' RACE reads; one entry per CDR3 protein, DNA not given. This sample's table reports hundreds of thousands of distinct CDR3 sequences. CDR3 length: 15 residues. The sequenced material came from blood. J is TRBJ2-3 and V is TRBV12-3 or TRBV12-4. This receptor was obtained from a human donor with ulcerative colitis or Crohn's disease, or a healthy co-twin of an affected twin (not recorded which). The CDR3 reads CASSLRLSGMDTQYF.